This is a list of T cell receptor beta chains from one sample in a study of blood T cell repertoires in COVID-19. The table came from immunoSEQ multiplex PCR; TCRdb's copy has only in-frame clones and leaves some out. The sample lists roughly 77,000 clones, less than 85% occurring once. Sequencing input: peripheral blood. The source is a woman aged 65 to 85 with acute or convalescent COVID-19. CDR3s include the opening cysteine and the closing phenylalanine or tryptophan. The D gene is left open where the match is weak. Clone size is given for some rows only: seen once, a few or many times, or a class if the clone is expanded.

j_call: TRBJ1-2
clone_size: .
v_call: TRBV24-1
d_call: .
cdr3_aa: CATSDLNYGYTF
cdr3_nt: TGTGCCACCAGTGACCTTAACTATGGCTACACCTTC

j_call: TRBJ2-1
clone_size: .
v_call: TRBV10-3
d_call: TRBD2
cdr3_aa: CAISESVAGGLYNEQFF
cdr3_nt: TGTGCCATCAGTGAGTCGGTAGCGGGGGGCTTATACAATGAGCAGTTCTTC

j_call: TRBJ1-2
clone_size: .
v_call: TRBV10-3
d_call: .
cdr3_aa: CAISDSTYGYTF
cdr3_nt: TGTGCCATCAGTGACAGTACCTATGGCTACACCTTC

j_call: TRBJ1-2
clone_size: once
v_call: TRBV27
d_call: TRBD1
cdr3_aa: CASSHGTGGNYGYTF
cdr3_nt: TGTGCCAGCAGTCACGGGACAGGGGGCAACTATGGCTACACCTTC

j_call: TRBJ2-5
clone_size: few
v_call: TRBV6-2/TRBV6-3
d_call: .
cdr3_aa: CASSDEKDLEETQYF
cdr3_nt: TGTGCCAGCAGCGACGAGAAGGATCTAGAAGAGACCCAGTACTTC

j_call: TRBJ1-1
clone_size: .
v_call: TRBV7-8
d_call: TRBD1
cdr3_aa: CASRYGQGNTEAFF
cdr3_nt: TGTGCCAGCAGATACGGACAGGGGAACACTGAAGCTTTCTTT

j_call: TRBJ2-5
clone_size: few
v_call: TRBV4-1
d_call: TRBD2
cdr3_aa: CASSQVTSGVETQYF
cdr3_nt: TGCGCCAGCAGCCAAGTTACTAGCGGGGTTGAGACCCAGTACTTC

j_call: TRBJ1-1
clone_size: few
v_call: TRBV27
d_call: TRBD1
cdr3_aa: CASRPDRAMNTEAFF
cdr3_nt: TGTGCCAGCAGACCCGACAGGGCTATGAACACTGAAGCTTTCTTT

j_call: TRBJ1-3
clone_size: .
v_call: TRBV19
d_call: .
cdr3_aa: CASRFVRSGNTIYF
cdr3_nt: TGTGCCAGTAGGTTCGTGCGCTCTGGAAACACCATATATTTT

j_call: TRBJ2-7
clone_size: few
v_call: TRBV29-1
d_call: .
cdr3_aa: CSVEDTATGEGQYF
cdr3_nt: TGCAGCGTTGAAGATACGGCAACGGGAGAGGGGCAGTACTTC

j_call: TRBJ1-3
clone_size: few
v_call: TRBV28
d_call: .
cdr3_aa: CASSSGGSSGNTIYF
cdr3_nt: TGTGCCAGCAGCAGCGGGGGGTCCTCTGGAAACACCATATATTTT

j_call: TRBJ2-7
clone_size: .
v_call: TRBV19
d_call: TRBD1
cdr3_aa: CASSKRQGPPYEQYF
cdr3_nt: TGTGCCAGTAGTAAAAGACAGGGACCGCCCTACGAGCAGTACTTC

j_call: TRBJ2-1
clone_size: .
v_call: TRBV13
d_call: .
cdr3_aa: CASSLVGLRDNEQFF
cdr3_nt: TGTGCCAGCAGCTTAGTGGGGCTTCGGGACAATGAGCAGTTCTTC

j_call: TRBJ1-6
clone_size: .
v_call: TRBV19
d_call: TRBD1
cdr3_aa: CASRTGLNSPLHF
cdr3_nt: TGTGCCAGTAGGACAGGGCTCAATTCACCCCTCCACTTT

j_call: TRBJ1-2
clone_size: .
v_call: TRBV4-1
d_call: .
cdr3_aa: CASSQDRDRINYGYTF
cdr3_nt: TGCGCCAGCAGCCAAGATCGAGACAGAATTAACTATGGCTACACCTTC

j_call: TRBJ2-1
clone_size: .
v_call: TRBV5-5
d_call: TRBD2
cdr3_aa: CASSAALSSGSYNEQFF
cdr3_nt: TGTGCCAGCAGCGCCGCTCTGAGTAGCGGGAGCTACAATGAGCAGTTCTTC

j_call: TRBJ1-3
clone_size: .
v_call: TRBV5-8
d_call: .
cdr3_aa: CASSLRGTGNTIYF
cdr3_nt: TGTGCCAGCAGTCTACGGGGTACTGGAAACACCATATATTTT

j_call: TRBJ1-2
clone_size: once
v_call: TRBV7-2
d_call: .
cdr3_aa: CASSLFDTYGYTF
cdr3_nt: TGTGCCAGCAGCTTATTCGACACCTATGGCTACACCTTC

j_call: TRBJ2-7
clone_size: .
v_call: TRBV27
d_call: .
cdr3_aa: CATSRGHSYEQYF
cdr3_nt: TGTGCCACCTCCCGGGGACACTCCTACGAGCAGTACTTC

j_call: TRBJ1-1
clone_size: .
v_call: TRBV19
d_call: .
cdr3_aa: CASSNHEDEAFF
cdr3_nt: TGTGCCAGTAGTAATCACGAGGATGAAGCTTTCTTT

j_call: TRBJ1-2
clone_size: .
v_call: TRBV5-1
d_call: .
cdr3_aa: CASSLASGYRRANYGYTF
cdr3_nt: TGCGCCAGCAGCTTGGCTTCAGGGTATCGAAGAGCTAACTATGGCTACACCTTC

j_call: TRBJ1-2
clone_size: .
v_call: TRBV7-8
d_call: TRBD1
cdr3_aa: CASSPRGGTGTVAGYTF
cdr3_nt: TGTGCCAGCAGCCCGCGGGGGGGAACAGGGACAGTCGCAGGCTACACCTTC

j_call: TRBJ2-1
clone_size: .
v_call: TRBV6-2/TRBV6-3
d_call: .
cdr3_aa: CASSSAEGYNEQFF
cdr3_nt: TGTGCCAGCAGTTCCGCGGAGGGGTACAATGAGCAGTTCTTC

j_call: TRBJ2-1
clone_size: .
v_call: TRBV12-3/TRBV12-4
d_call: .
cdr3_aa: CASSPLTYNEQFF
cdr3_nt: TGTGCCAGCAGCCCTCTTACATACAATGAGCAGTTCTTC

j_call: TRBJ2-7
clone_size: .
v_call: TRBV3-1/TRBV3-2
d_call: .
cdr3_aa: CASSQDSRYEQYF
cdr3_nt: TGTGCCAGCAGCCAAGATTCCCGTTACGAGCAGTACTTC

j_call: TRBJ1-5
clone_size: .
v_call: TRBV27
d_call: .
cdr3_aa: CASSLSHNQPQHF
cdr3_nt: TGTGCCAGCAGTTTATCTCATAATCAGCCCCAGCATTTT